This T cell receptor beta chain derives from a study of CD8 T cell repertoires and HIV-1 epitope variants. Trimming left V 6 bases short and J 3 bases short, with 17 bases between. The CDR3 length is 15 residues. Per the germline V gene, CDR1 is PRHDT and CDR2 is FYEKMQ (reference sequence). TCR beta CDR3 was sequenced at survey depth on immunoSEQ. The data were produced by immunoSEQ multiplex PCR, yet TCRdb's version contains in-frame clones alone and is incomplete. The table shows tens of thousands of clones, with almost 75% occurring only once. This receptor was taken from a male donor with HIV. The chain combines TRBV13 with TRBJ2-5; D may be TRBD1 (5 bases). Sequencing was performed on uncultured baseline CD8+ T cells from peripheral blood mononuclear cells (PBMCs). CDR3 residues: CASSSIIQGKETQYF. The CDR3 DNA reads as TGTGCCAGCAGTTCCATAATTCAGGGAAAAGAGACCCAGTACTTC. Full variable domain (remainder filled in from reference TRBV13 and TRBJ2-5): AAGVIQSPRHLIKEKRETATLKCYPIPRHDTVYWYQQGPGQDPQFLISFYEKMQSDKGSIPDRFSAQQFSDYHSELNMSSLELGDSALYFCASSSIIQGKETQYFGPGTRLLVL.